Each of the 24 T cell receptor beta chains below was sequenced from the same sample in a study of T cell changes during pregnancy in multiple sclerosis. Assay used: immunoSEQ multiplex PCR; TCRdb lists only in-frame clones, some missing. Here the sample spans some 31,000 clones, roughly nine tenths being singletons. Sequences were derived from CD8+ T cells from peripheral blood mononuclear cells, sampled in the second trimester of pregnancy. All receptors derive from a female donor with multiple sclerosis, enrolled in a pregnancy study.

In its sample, this clone was seen a few times. The CDR3 nucleotides read TGTGCCAGCAGTTCGGGACAGGGGGAGGTCGGGGAGCTGTTTTTT. Translation gives CASSSGQGEVGELFF. This chain links TRBV28 with TRBJ2-2, with 11 bases matching TRBD1. Germline CDR1 is MDHEN and CDR2 is SYDVKM. V lost 4 bases to trimming and J lost 7 bases; unmatched junction nucleotides: 5. The CDR3 contains 15 residues.

The J gene is TRBJ2-2, the V gene TRBV27, with D tentatively TRBD1 (6 bases). V dropped 6 bases and J dropped 2 bases, with 7 bases sitting between them. The length of the CDR3 is 13 residues. The V gene's germline CDR1 is MNHEY and CDR2 SMNVEV (reference sequence). The CDR3 loop is CASRGTNTGELFF. The CDR3 DNA sequence: TGTGCCAGCAGGGGGACAAACACCGGGGAGCTGTTTTTT.

The chain employs TRBV9 and TRBJ1-5; D unresolved. The germline CDR1 and CDR2 sequences are SGDLS and YYNGEE. This CDR3 has 15 residues. V lost 1 base to trimming and J lost 0 bases, with 8 bases between them. The CDR3 here is CASSVRGNSNQPQHF. The CDR3, as DNA: TGTGCCAGCAGCGTACGGGGAAATAGCAATCAGCCCCAGCATTTT.

The sample holds one count of this clone. The chain employs TRBV9 and TRBJ2-1; 8 bases agree with TRBD2. Germline loops: CDR1 SGDLS, CDR2 YYNGEE. This CDR3 is built from 16 residues. V shed 1 base, J shed 8 bases, and the junction held 11 bases outside the gene matches. CDR3 nucleotide sequence: TGTGCCAGCAGCGTAATAGGACTAGCCCCAGTCTATGAGCAGTTCTTC. Translating it yields CASSVIGLAPVYEQFF.

The rearrangement uses TRBV13 and TRBJ2-5; the D gene is possibly TRBD2 (5 bases). With 8 bases removed from V and 4 bases from J, the gap between germline ends came to 20 bases. CDR1 PRHDT and CDR2 FYEKMQ come from the germline V gene (reference sequence). The CDR3 has 15 amino acids. In DNA, the CDR3 is TGTGCCAGCCGCACGGGAAGGGAGAGGAGAGAGACCCAGTACTTC. Protein sequence: CASRTGRERRETQYF.

The chain carries TRBV18 and TRBJ2-2; maybe TRBD1 (5 bases). Germline CDR1 is KGHSH and CDR2 is LQKENI. V was clipped by 1 base and J by 5 bases, with 5 bases between them. There are 13 residues in the CDR3. The CDR3 protein is CASSPQGTGELFF. The CDR3 DNA reads TGTGCCAGCTCACCACAGGGGACCGGGGAGCTGTTTTTT.

The CDR3 DNA is TGTGCCAGCAGTTATTCAGGCCTTGCCGCCGAGCAGTACTTC. It encodes CASSYSGLAAEQYF. This chain uses TRBV6-6 with TRBJ2-7; D gene uncertain. Germline CDR1 and CDR2: MNHNY and SVGAGI (reference sequence). This CDR3 contains 14 residues. V lost 3 bases to trimming and J lost 6 bases, with 15 bases between them.

This clone was seen once. The chain is built from TRBV11-2 and TRBJ2-1, with 7 bases identical to TRBD2. V trimming: 7 bases; J trimming: 4 bases; junction bases outside the gene matches: 10. The CDR3 extends over 15 amino acids. The germline V gene has CDR1 SGHAT and CDR2 FQNNGV. In DNA, the CDR3 is TGTGCCAGCATCAAGCGGGAATCTATGTACAATGAGCAGTTCTTC. It is translated as CASIKRESMYNEQFF.

Here the CDR3 reads CASSWTGAVSGANVLTF. The CDR3 coding sequence is TGTGCCAGCAGTTGGACAGGGGCTGTCTCTGGGGCCAACGTCCTGACTTTC. This chain connects TRBV27 to TRBJ2-6; 9 bases align to TRBD1. CDR3 size: 17 residues. Germline CDR1 is MNHEY and CDR2 is SMNVEV (reference sequence). Trimming removed 4 bases from V and 0 bases from J; junction bases left unmatched: 4.

This chain links TRBV7-6 with TRBJ2-3, with D tentatively TRBD2 (5 bases). V dropped 5 bases and J dropped 0 bases, with 12 bases sitting between them. This CDR3 contains 15 residues. Looked up from germline, CDR1 is SGHVS and CDR2 is FNYEAQ. CDR3 DNA sequence: TGTGCCAGCAGCCCCCGGGATTCAAGCACAGATACGCAGTATTTT. Its protein product is CASSPRDSSTDTQYF. Full variable domain (outside the CDR3, taken from reference TRBV7-6 and TRBJ2-3): GAGVSQSPRYKVTKRGQDVALRCDPISGHVSLYWYRQALGQGPEFLTYFNYEAQQDKSGLPNDRFSAERPEGSISTLTIQRTEQRDSAMYRCASSPRDSSTDTQYFGPGTRLTVL.

The chain employs TRBV5-6 and TRBJ2-7, with 11 bases that match TRBD2. The CDR3 loop spans 15 amino acids. Germline lookup yields CDR1 SGHDT and CDR2 YYEEEE. The V segment lost 4 bases and the J segment 4 bases; nucleotides outside the gene matches: 7. The CDR3 region is CASSPTTSGVYEQYF. CDR3 in DNA: TGTGCCAGCAGCCCGACGACTAGCGGGGTTTACGAGCAGTACTTC.

The CDR3 coding sequence is TGTGCCAGCAGCCCCCAGGGGAGAACCTACGAGCAGTACTTC. As protein: CASSPQGRTYEQYF. The chain joins TRBV11-1 to TRBJ2-7, with D perhaps TRBD1 (6 bases). Trimming pared 5 bases from V and 2 bases from J, leaving 13 bases between. CDR1 and CDR2 (germline): SGHAT, FQDESV (reference sequence). This CDR3 has 14 residues.

Here the CDR3 reads CAISESSEENEKLFF. The CDR3 DNA reads as TGTGCCATCAGTGAGTCGTCAGAGGAAAATGAAAAACTGTTTTTT. The gene calls are TRBV10-3 and TRBJ1-4; D ambiguous. V was cut by 0 bases and J by 5 bases, with 10 bases left in between. The CDR3 consists of 15 residues. Germline assignment: CDR1 ENHRY and CDR2 SYGVKD.

The V and J genes are TRBV11-3 and TRBJ2-1, with 7 bases that match TRBD1. This CDR3 region has 16 residues. The germline CDR1 and CDR2 sequences are SGHNT and YENEEA. The V segment lost 0 bases and the J segment 4 bases; nucleotides outside the gene matches: 6. The CDR3 sequence is CASSLDDRVAYNEQFF. CDR3 DNA sequence: TGTGCCAGCAGCTTAGATGACAGGGTCGCTTACAATGAGCAGTTCTTC.

Within the sample, this clone is medium-sized. The chain carries TRBV6-1 and TRBJ1-2; a weak D match, TRBD1 (5 bases). Germline-derived CDR1 and CDR2 are MNHNS and SASEGT. There are 16 residues in the CDR3. The V end was cut by 3 bases, the J end by 7 bases, with 21 bases between. The CDR3 sequence: CASSDGGGAAVGGYTF. As DNA, the CDR3 is TGTGCCAGCAGTGACGGCGGAGGGGCGGCAGTTGGTGGCTACACCTTC.

This chain links TRBV7-3 with TRBJ2-5; perhaps TRBD1 as D (5 bases). The germline V gene encodes CDR1 SGHTA and CDR2 FQGTGA. Trimming stripped 5 bases from V and 5 bases from J, with 12 bases between. The CDR3 consists of 13 residues. CDR3 residues: CASSLDIGETQYF. The CDR3 DNA is TGTGCCAGCAGCCTGGACATTGGGGAGACCCAGTACTTC.

The chain couples TRBV7-9 to TRBJ2-7; D might be TRBD2 (5 bases). In germline, CDR1 is SEHNR, CDR2 FQNEAQ (reference sequence). The CDR3 is 14 residues long. V was clipped by 5 bases and J by 0 bases, with 11 bases between them. CDR3 sequence (DNA): TGTGCCAGCAGCCCGAGGGTGGGCTCCTACGAGCAGTACTTC. Translation gives CASSPRVGSYEQYF.

The chain joins TRBV9 to TRBJ2-5, with 9 bases lining up with TRBD2. Germline assignment: CDR1 SGDLS and CDR2 YYNGEE. The CDR3 is 16 amino acids. Unmatched junction bases numbered 9, after V lost 3 bases and J lost 3 bases. The CDR3 is CASSATTTSGKETQYF. CDR3 bases: TGTGCCAGCAGCGCCACAACGACTAGCGGAAAAGAGACCCAGTACTTC.

V usage is TRBV7-6 and J usage is TRBJ2-7, with D possibly matching TRBD1 (6 bases). Trimming stripped 5 bases from V and 3 bases from J, with 17 bases between. The CDR3 length is 15 residues. In germline, CDR1 is SGHVS, CDR2 FNYEAQ. DNA for the CDR3: TGTGCCAGCAGCCTCGGTCCAGGGGACATCTACGAGCAGTACTTC. As protein: CASSLGPGDIYEQYF.

This chain links TRBV9 with TRBJ2-1; a weak D match, TRBD1 (5 bases). The germline V gene has CDR1 SGDLS and CDR2 YYNGEE. V lost 2 bases and J lost 7, with 13 bases in between. The length of the CDR3 is 14 residues. CDR3 DNA sequence: TGTGCCAGCAGCGTCGAAGGGGCCTCAAATGAGCAGTTCTTC. Amino acids: CASSVEGASNEQFF. The whole variable domain, filled in from reference TRBV9 and TRBJ2-1, reads DSGVTQTPKHLITATGQRVTLRCSPRSGDLSVYWYQQSLDQGLQFLIQYYNGEERAKGNILERFSAQQFPDLHSELNLSSLELGDSALYFCASSVEGASNEQFFGPGTRLTVL.

The V and J genes are TRBV7-9 and TRBJ1-2, with D maybe TRBD1 (5 bases). The V end was cut by 4 bases, the J end by 4 bases, with 10 bases between. Germline CDR1 reads SEHNR; CDR2 reads FQNEAQ (reference sequence). The CDR3 is 13 residues long. CDR3 region: CASSSGGSYGYTF. In DNA form, the CDR3 reads TGTGCCAGCAGCTCTGGGGGGTCCTATGGCTACACCTTC.

The CDR3 DNA reads as TGTGCAAGTCGCCAACAGGTTCAGGGCAGCTCTGGAAACACCATATATTTT. Its protein is CASRQQVQGSSGNTIYF. The chain joins TRBV12-2 to TRBJ1-3; TRBD1, the table's D call, was not compared with the DNA. TRBV12-2 is an annotated pseudogene. The CDR3 has 17 residues.

The chain carries TRBV4-3 and TRBJ2-3; D not certain. The CDR3 extends over 14 amino acids. The germline V gene encodes CDR1 LGHNA and CDR2 YSLEER. V was shortened by 3 bases and J by 4 bases, with 11 bases between the two germline ends. The CDR3 region is CASSHESPADTQYF. The CDR3 region has the DNA TGCGCCAGCAGCCATGAATCCCCGGCAGATACGCAGTATTTT.

V is TRBV28 and J is TRBJ2-7; 9 positions agree with TRBD2. Unmatched junction bases numbered 5, after V lost 2 bases and J lost 6 bases. This CDR3 has 14 residues. Germline V gene sequence: CDR1 MDHEN, CDR2 SYDVKM. This chain's CDR3 is CASSLTAGGLEQYF. DNA of the CDR3: TGTGCCAGCAGTTTAACGGCGGGAGGGCTCGAGCAGTACTTC.